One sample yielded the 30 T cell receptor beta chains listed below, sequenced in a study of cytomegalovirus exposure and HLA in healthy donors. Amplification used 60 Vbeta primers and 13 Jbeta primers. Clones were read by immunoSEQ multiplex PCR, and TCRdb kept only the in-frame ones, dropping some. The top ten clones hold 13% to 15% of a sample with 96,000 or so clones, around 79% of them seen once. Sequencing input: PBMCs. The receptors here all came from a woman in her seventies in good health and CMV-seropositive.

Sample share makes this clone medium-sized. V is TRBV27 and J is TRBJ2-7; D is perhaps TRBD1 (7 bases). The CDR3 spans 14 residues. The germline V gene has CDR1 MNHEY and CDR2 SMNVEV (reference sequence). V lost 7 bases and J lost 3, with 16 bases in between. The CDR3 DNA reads TGTGCCAGCAACCCAGGGGGGTCGCTCTACGAGCAGTACTTC. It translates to CASNPGGSLYEQYF.

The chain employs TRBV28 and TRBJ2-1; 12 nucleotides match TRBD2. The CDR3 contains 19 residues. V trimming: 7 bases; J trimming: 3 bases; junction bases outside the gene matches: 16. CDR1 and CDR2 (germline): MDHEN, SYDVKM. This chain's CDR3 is CASIPWDLAGGPLYNEQFF. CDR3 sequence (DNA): TGTGCCAGCATTCCCTGGGATCTAGCGGGAGGGCCTCTCTACAATGAGCAGTTCTTC.

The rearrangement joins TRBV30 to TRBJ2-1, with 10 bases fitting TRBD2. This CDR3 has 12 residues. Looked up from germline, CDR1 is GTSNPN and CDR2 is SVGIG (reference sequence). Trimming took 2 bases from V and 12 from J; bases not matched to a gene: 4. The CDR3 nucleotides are TGTGCCTGGAGTCTGGTAGCGGGAGGGCAGTTCTTC. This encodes CAWSLVAGGQFF.

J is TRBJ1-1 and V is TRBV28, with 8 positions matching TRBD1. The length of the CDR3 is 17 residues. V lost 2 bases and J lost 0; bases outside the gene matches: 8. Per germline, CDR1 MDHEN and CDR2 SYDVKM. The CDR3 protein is CASSLGVRGPLNTEAFF. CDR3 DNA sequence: TGTGCCAGCAGTTTAGGTGTCAGGGGGCCCCTGAACACTGAAGCTTTCTTT.

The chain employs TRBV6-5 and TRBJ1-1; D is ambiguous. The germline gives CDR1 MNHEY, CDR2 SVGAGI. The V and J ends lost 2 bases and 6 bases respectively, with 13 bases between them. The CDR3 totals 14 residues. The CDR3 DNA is TGTGCCAGCAGTTACAAGCGGCGGTACGCTGAAGCTTTCTTT. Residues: CASSYKRRYAEAFF.

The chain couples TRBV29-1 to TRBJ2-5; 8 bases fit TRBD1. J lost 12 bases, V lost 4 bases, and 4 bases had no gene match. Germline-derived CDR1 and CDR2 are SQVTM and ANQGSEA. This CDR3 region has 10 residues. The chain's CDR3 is CSVGDRKKYF. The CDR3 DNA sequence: TGCAGCGTTGGGGACAGGAAAAAGTACTTC.

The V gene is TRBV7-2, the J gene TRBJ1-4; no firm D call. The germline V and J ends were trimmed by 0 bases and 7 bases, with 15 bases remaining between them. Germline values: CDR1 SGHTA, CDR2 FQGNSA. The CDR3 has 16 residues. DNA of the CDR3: TGTGCCAGCAGCTTAGCAGGTGCTTTGCGGGGTGAAAAACTGTTTTTT. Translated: CASSLAGALRGEKLFF.

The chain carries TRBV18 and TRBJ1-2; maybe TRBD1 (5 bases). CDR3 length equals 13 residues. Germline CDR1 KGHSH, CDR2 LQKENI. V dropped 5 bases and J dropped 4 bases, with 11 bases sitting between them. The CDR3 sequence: CASSGGARYGYTF. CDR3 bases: TGTGCCAGCTCAGGCGGGGCGCGCTATGGCTACACCTTC.

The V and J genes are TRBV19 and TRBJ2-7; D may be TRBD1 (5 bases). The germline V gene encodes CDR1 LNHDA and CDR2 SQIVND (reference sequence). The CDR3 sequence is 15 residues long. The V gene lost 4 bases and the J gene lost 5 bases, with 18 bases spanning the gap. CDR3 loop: CASSKDRGPWDEQYF. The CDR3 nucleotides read TGTGCCAGTAGTAAAGACAGAGGTCCTTGGGACGAGCAGTACTTC.

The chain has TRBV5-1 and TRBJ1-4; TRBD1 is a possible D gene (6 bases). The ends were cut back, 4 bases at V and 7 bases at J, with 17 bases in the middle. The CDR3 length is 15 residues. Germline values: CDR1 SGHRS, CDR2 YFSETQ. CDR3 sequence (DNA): TGCGCCAGCAGCCAGGTGGGGGCTGAGGCTGAAAAACTGTTTTTT. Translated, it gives CASSQVGAEAEKLFF.

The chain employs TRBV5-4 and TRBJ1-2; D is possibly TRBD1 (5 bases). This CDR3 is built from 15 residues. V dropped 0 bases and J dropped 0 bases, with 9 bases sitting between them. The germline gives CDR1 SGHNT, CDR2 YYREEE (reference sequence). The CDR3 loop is CASSLEQAANYGYTF. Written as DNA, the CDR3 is TGTGCCAGCAGCTTGGAACAGGCTGCTAACTATGGCTACACCTTC.

DNA of the CDR3: TGTGCCAGCAGCCCGGGATCGAGCTCCTACGAGCAGTACTTC. Encoded protein: CASSPGSSSYEQYF. The chain couples TRBV9 to TRBJ2-7, with TRBD2 as a possible D gene (5 bases). The V gene's germline CDR1 is SGDLS and CDR2 YYNGEE. The CDR3 spans 14 residues. The V end was cut by 4 bases, the J end by 0 bases, with 11 bases between.

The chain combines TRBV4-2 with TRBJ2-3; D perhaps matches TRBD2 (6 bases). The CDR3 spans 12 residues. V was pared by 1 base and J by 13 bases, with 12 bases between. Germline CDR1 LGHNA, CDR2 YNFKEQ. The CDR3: CASSQVGEAEYF. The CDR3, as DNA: TGTGCCAGCAGCCAAGTGGGGGAGGCGGAGTATTTT.

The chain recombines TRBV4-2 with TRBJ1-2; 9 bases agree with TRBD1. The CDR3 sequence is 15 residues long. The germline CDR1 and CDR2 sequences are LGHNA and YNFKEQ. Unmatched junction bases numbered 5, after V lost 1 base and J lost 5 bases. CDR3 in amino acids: CASSQVTGGQYGYTF. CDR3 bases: TGTGCCAGCAGCCAAGTGACAGGGGGACAGTATGGCTACACCTTC.

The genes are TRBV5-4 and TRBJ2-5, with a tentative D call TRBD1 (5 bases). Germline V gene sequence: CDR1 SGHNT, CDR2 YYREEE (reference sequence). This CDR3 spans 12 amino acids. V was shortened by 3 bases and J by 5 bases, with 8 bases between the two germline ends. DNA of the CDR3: TGTGCCAGCAGCTCTGGGGCGGAGACCCAGTACTTC. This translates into CASSSGAETQYF.

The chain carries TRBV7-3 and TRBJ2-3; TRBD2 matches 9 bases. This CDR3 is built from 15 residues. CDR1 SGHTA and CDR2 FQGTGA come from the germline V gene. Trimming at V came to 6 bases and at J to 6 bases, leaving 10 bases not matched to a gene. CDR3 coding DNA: TGTGCCAGCAGTAGATCTAGCGGGGTGGCGGATACGCAGTATTTT. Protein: CASSRSSGVADTQYF.

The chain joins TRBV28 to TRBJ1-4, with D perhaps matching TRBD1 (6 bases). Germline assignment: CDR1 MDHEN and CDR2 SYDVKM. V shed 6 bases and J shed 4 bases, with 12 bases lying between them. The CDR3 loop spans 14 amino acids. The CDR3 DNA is TGTGCCAGCAGGAAACAGGGATATAATGAAAAACTGTTTTTT. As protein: CASRKQGYNEKLFF. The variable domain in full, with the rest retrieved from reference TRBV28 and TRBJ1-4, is DVKVTQSSRYLVKRTGEKVFLECVQDMDHENMFWYRQDPGLGLRLIYFSYDVKMKEKGDIPEGYSVSREKKERFSLILESASTNQTSMYLCASRKQGYNEKLFFGSGTQLSVL.

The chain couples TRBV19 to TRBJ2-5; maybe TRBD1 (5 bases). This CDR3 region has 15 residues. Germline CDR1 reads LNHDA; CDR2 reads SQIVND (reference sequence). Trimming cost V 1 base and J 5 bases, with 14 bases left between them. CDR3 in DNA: TGTGCCAGTAGTATAGGGCAGGGTGGTCGCGAGACCCAGTACTTC. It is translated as CASSIGQGGRETQYF.

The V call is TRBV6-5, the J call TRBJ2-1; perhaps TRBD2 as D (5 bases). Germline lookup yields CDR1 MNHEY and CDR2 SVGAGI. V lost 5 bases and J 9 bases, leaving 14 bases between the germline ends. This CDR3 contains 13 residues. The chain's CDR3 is CASSESGLGEQFF. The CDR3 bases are TGTGCCAGCAGTGAATCGGGGTTGGGTGAGCAGTTCTTC.

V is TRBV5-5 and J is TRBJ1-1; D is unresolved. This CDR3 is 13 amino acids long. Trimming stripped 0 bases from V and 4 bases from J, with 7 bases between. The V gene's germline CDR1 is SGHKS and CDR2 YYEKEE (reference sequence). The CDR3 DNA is TGTGCCAGCAGCTTGGCCCTAATCACTGAAGCTTTCTTT. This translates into CASSLALITEAFF. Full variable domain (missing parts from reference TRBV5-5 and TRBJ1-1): DAGVTQSPTHLIKTRGQQVTLRCSPISGHKSVSWYQQVLGQGPQFIFQYYEKEERGRGNFPDRFSARQFPNYSSELNVNALLLGDSALYLCASSLALITEAFFGQGTRLTVV.

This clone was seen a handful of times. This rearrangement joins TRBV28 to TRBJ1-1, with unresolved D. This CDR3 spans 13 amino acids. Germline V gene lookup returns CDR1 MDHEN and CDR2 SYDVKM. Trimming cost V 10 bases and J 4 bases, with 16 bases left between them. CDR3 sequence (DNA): TGTGCCATATGCGGATCCACGGCCACTGAAGCTTTCTTT. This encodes CAICGSTATEAFF.

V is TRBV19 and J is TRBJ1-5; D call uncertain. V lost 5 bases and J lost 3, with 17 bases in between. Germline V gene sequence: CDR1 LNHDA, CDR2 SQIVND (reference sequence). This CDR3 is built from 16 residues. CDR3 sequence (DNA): TGTGCCAGTAGTTCACTAAGCGCGGGGTACAATCAGCCCCAGCATTTT. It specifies CASSSLSAGYNQPQHF. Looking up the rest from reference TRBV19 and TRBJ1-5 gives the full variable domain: DGGITQSPKYLFRKEGQNVTLSCEQNLNHDAMYWYRQDPGQGLRLIYYSQIVNDFQKGDIAEGYSVSREKKESFPLTVTSAQKNPTAFYLCASSSLSAGYNQPQHFGDGTRLSIL.

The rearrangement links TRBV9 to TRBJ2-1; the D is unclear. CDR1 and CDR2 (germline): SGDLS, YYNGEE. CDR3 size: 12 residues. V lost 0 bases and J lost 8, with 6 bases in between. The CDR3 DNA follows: TGTGCCAGCAGCGTAGCCCCAGATGAGCAGTTCTTC. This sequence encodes CASSVAPDEQFF.

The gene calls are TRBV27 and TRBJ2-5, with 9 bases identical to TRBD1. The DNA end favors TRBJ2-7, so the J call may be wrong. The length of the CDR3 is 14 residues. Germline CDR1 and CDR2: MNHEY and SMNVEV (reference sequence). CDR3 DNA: TGTGCCAGCAGGCCGACAGGGGGGAGGGGCGAGCAGTACTTC. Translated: CASRPTGGRGEQYF.

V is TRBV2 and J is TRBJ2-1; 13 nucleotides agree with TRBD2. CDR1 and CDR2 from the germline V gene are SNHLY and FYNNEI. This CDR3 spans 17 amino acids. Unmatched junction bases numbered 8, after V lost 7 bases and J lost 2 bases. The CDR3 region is CASTLGGLAGTYNEQFF. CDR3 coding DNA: TGTGCCAGCACCTTGGGGGGACTAGCGGGAACCTACAATGAGCAGTTCTTC.

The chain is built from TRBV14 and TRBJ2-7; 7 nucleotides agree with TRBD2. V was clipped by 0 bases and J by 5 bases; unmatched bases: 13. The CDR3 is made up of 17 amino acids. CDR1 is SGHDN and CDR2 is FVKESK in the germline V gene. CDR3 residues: CASSQDKAGVVLDEQYF. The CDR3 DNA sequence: TGTGCCAGCAGCCAAGATAAGGCGGGAGTTGTCCTCGACGAGCAGTACTTC.

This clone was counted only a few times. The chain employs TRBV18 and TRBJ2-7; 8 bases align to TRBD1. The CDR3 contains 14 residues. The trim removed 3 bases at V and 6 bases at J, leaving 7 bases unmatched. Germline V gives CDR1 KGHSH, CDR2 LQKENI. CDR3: CASSPGQGAREQYF. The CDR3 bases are TGTGCCAGCTCACCCGGGCAGGGGGCGCGCGAGCAGTACTTC.

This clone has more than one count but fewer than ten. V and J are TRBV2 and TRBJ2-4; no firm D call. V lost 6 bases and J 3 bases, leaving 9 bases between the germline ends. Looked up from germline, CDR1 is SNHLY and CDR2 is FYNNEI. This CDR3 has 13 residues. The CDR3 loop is CASRGFDKNIQYF. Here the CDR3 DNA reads TGTGCCAGCAGGGGCTTCGACAAAAACATTCAGTACTTC.

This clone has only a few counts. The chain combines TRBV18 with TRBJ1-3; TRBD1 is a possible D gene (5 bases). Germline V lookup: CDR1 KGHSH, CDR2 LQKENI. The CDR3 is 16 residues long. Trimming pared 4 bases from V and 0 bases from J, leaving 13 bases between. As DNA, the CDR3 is TGTGCCAGCTCACTCGACAGTCGGAGCTCTGGAAACACCATATATTTT. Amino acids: CASSLDSRSSGNTIYF.

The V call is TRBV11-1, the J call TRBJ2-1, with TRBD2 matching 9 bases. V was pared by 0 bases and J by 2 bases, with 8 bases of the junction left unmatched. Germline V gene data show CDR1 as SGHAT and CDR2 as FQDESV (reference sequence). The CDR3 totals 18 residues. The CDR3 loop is CASSLAGASGATYNEQFF. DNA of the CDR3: TGTGCCAGCAGCTTAGCGGGGGCTAGCGGGGCGACCTACAATGAGCAGTTCTTC. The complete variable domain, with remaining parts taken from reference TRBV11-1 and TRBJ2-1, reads EAEVAQSPRYKITEKSQAVAFWCDPISGHATLYWYRQILGQGPELLVQFQDESVVDDSQLPKDRFSAERLKGVDSTLKIQPAELGDSAMYLCASSLAGASGATYNEQFFGPGTRLTVL.